The present T cell receptor beta chain was sequenced within a study of T cell responses to AZD1222 COVID-19 vaccine. Germline V lookup: CDR1 ENHRY, CDR2 SYGVKD. After removal of 6 bases from V and 5 bases from J, the junction contained 4 bases not matched to a gene. The CDR3 is 14 amino acids. The assay was immunoSEQ multiplex PCR, and TCRdb's table has in-frame clones only and misses some. The table has about 83,000 clones, around 87% seen once; the top ten hold around 4.5%. This TCR was sampled from an adult in good health. This specimen was peripheral blood, taken on day 0 of MenACWY control vaccination. The chain is built from TRBV10-3 and TRBJ1-5, with 10 bases matching TRBD1. The CDR3 DNA is TGTGCCATCAGCTCAGGGACAGGGGATCAGCCCCAGCATTTT. It yields the protein CAISSGTGDQPQHF.